This note documents a single T cell receptor (beta chain) sequence. This record belongs to a study of T cell changes during pregnancy in multiple sclerosis. There are 14 residues in the CDR3. Per the germline V gene, CDR1 is SGHDT and CDR2 is YYEEEE. V was cut by 0 bases and J by 2 bases, with 8 bases left in between. Produced via immunoSEQ multiplex PCR; TCRdb's table is partial and in-frame only. Among fewer than 85,000 clones listed, approximately 93% were seen once. This clonotype was sampled from a female donor with multiple sclerosis, enrolled in a pregnancy study. The gene calls are TRBV5-6 and TRBJ1-1; D call uncertain. The specimen comprised peripheral blood, sampled in the second trimester of pregnancy. CDR3 loop: CASSLGQANTEAFF. CDR3 DNA sequence: TGTGCCAGCAGCTTGGGCCAGGCTAACACTGAAGCTTTCTTT.